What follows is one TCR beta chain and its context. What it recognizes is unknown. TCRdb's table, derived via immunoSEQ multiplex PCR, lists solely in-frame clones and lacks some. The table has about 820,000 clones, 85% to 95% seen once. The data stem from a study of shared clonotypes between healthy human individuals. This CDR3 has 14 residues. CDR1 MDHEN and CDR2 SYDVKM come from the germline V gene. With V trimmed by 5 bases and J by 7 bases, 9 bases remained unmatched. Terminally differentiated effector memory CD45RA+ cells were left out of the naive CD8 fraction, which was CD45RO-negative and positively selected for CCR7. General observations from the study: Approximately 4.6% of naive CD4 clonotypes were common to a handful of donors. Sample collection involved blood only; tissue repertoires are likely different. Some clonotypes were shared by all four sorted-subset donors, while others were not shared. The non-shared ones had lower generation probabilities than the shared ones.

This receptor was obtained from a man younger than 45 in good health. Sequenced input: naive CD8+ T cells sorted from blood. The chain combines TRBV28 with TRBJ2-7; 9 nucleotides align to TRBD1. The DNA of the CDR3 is TGTGCCAGCAGTCAGGACAGGGGTAGAAATGAGCAGTACTTC. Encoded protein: CASSQDRGRNEQYF.